This T cell receptor (beta chain) was identified in a study of blood T cell repertoires in COVID-19. This clone has a single count. Data came from immunoSEQ multiplex PCR; TCRdb stores just in-frame clones and leaves some out. The table includes fewer than 250,000 clones, around 88% detected once. The V segment lost 7 bases and the J segment 0 bases; nucleotides outside the gene matches: 1. The germline CDR1 and CDR2 sequences are KGHDR and SFDVKD. The CDR3 contains 14 residues. The origin of this receptor is a man aged 50-59 years with active or convalescent COVID-19. V gene TRBV24-1 combines with J gene TRBJ2-2; 7 nucleotides line up with TRBD2. Sequencing was done on a sample of peripheral blood. CDR3 DNA: TGTGCCACCAGCGGGGGGTCGAACACCGGGGAGCTGTTTTTT. It translates to CATSGGSNTGELFF.